This T cell receptor beta chain was recovered during a study of beta chain features in type 1 diabetes. Without exception, sorted populations had purity beyond 98%. This clone was detected a few times. Antigen specificity is unknown. The investigators reverse transcribed all of the isolated RNA, so they sequenced expressed TCRB transcripts. TCRdb's table, derived via immunoSEQ multiplex PCR, lists solely in-frame clones and lacks some. Seen here are about 650,000 clones, 9.5% to 15% observed once, and the top ten hold around 0.12%. Germline assignment: CDR1 GTSNPN and CDR2 SVGIG (reference sequence). The CDR3 contains 13 residues. V dropped 2 bases and J dropped 7 bases, with 12 bases sitting between them. Regarding the study as a whole: More deletions and fewer insertions at VDJ junctions were seen in type 1 diabetes patients. Within each of all four CD4+ subsets, Type 1 diabetes patients had TCRB CDR3s that were moderately but significantly shorter. Amplification by PCR could prefer shorter templates, with the same effect in patients and controls.

Sequencing was performed on naive CD4+ T cells from blood. The chain has TRBV30 and TRBJ1-5, with D possibly being TRBD1 (5 bases). This TCR came from a man aged 30 to 39 with type 1 diabetes. The CDR3 here is CAWSIRDSQPQHF. CDR3 DNA: TGTGCCTGGAGTATCAGGGATAGCCAGCCCCAGCATTTT.